These 22 T cell receptor beta chains originate from one sample sequenced in a study of control samples from healthy donors and cancer patients. Profiling relied on immunoSEQ multiplex PCR, and the TCRdb table lists in-frame clones only, not all of them. In the table there are around 140,000 clones, just under 90% of which are singletons. Source material: PBMCs. Receptor source: a man between 45 and 60 years old with head and neck cancer.

This sequence joins TRBV19 and TRBJ2-7, with a tentative D call TRBD2 (5 bases). Germline CDR1 and CDR2: LNHDA and SQIVND (reference sequence). This CDR3 is 15 amino acids long. Trimming pared 0 bases from V and 3 bases from J, leaving 12 bases between. CDR3 sequence reads: CASSIDSSSNYEQYF. The CDR3 region has the DNA TGTGCCAGTAGTATAGACTCTAGCTCAAACTACGAGCAGTACTTC.

The chain recombines TRBV19 with TRBJ1-1; no reliable D call. Between the trimmed V and J ends, which lost 2 bases and 1 base, there was a span of 8 bases. This CDR3 has 14 amino acids. Germline-derived CDR1 and CDR2 are LNHDA and SQIVND (reference sequence). DNA of the CDR3: TGTGCCAGTAGTATATGGGAGCCGAACACTGAAGCTTTCTTT. Translating it yields CASSIWEPNTEAFF.

This clone was detected once. V and J are TRBV19 and TRBJ1-5, with 8 bases aligning to TRBD1. From germline, CDR1 is LNHDA and CDR2 SQIVND (reference sequence). V trimming: 8 bases; J trimming: 6 bases; junction bases outside the gene matches: 15. This CDR3 contains 16 residues. For the CDR3, the DNA is TGTGCCAGTGAAGGGTCGACCAGGGGGCTTGGTCAGCCCCAGCATTTT. Protein product: CASEGSTRGLGQPQHF.

This chain links TRBV20-1 with TRBJ2-4, with D perhaps matching TRBD2 (5 bases). CDR1 is DFQATT and CDR2 is SNEGSKA in the germline V gene (reference sequence). This CDR3 comprises 11 residues. Trimming cost V 5 bases and J 9 bases, with 11 bases left between them. CDR3 coding DNA: TGCAGTGCTCCCTCAGAGGGCATTCAGTACTTC. Amino acids: CSAPSEGIQYF.

The chain links TRBV30 to TRBJ2-7, with no clear D. Trimming took off 4 bases at V and 1 base at J, with 5 bases between the two ends. The CDR3 runs 11 residues. Looked up from germline, CDR1 is GTSNPN and CDR2 is SVGIG (reference sequence). CDR3: CAWTDSYEQYF. The CDR3 DNA sequence: TGTGCCTGGACAGATTCCTACGAGCAGTACTTC.

V is TRBV5-4 and J is TRBJ1-4; 9 positions agree with TRBD1. Germline assignment: CDR1 SGHNT and CDR2 YYREEE (reference sequence). The J segment lost 6 bases and the V segment lost 4 bases, leaving 4 bases of the junction unmatched. The CDR3 extends over 14 amino acids. CDR3 in DNA: TGTGCCAGCAGCACCCGGACAGGGGATGAAAAACTGTTTTTT. As protein: CASSTRTGDEKLFF.

The chain combines TRBV28 with TRBJ2-7; 10 bases align to TRBD1. Looked up from germline, CDR1 is MDHEN and CDR2 is SYDVKM. With 5 bases clipped from V and 4 bases from J, the junction kept 14 bases outside the gene matches. This CDR3 is built from 17 residues. The CDR3 DNA reads TGTGCCAGCAGTCGGGACAGGGGTTCGAGAAGAATTTACGAGCAGTACTTC. Protein product: CASSRDRGSRRIYEQYF.

The chain couples TRBV27 to TRBJ2-7; 10 nucleotides match TRBD1. V gave up 2 bases and J gave up 2 bases; unmatched junction bases: 6. This CDR3 spans 16 amino acids. The V gene's germline CDR1 is MNHEY and CDR2 SMNVEV (reference sequence). The chain's CDR3 is CASSLKGQGPPYEQYF. DNA for the CDR3: TGTGCCAGCAGTTTAAAGGGACAGGGGCCTCCCTACGAGCAGTACTTC.

J is TRBJ2-5 and V is TRBV19, with D perhaps assigned TRBD1 or TRBD2 (6 bases each). The CDR3 has 14 residues. V lost 5 bases and J lost 0, with 10 bases in between. The germline V gene has CDR1 LNHDA and CDR2 SQIVND (reference sequence). CDR3 nucleotide sequence: TGTGCCAGTAGTTGGGGGGCCAACCAAGAGACCCAGTACTTC. This codes for CASSWGANQETQYF. The full variable domain, completed using reference TRBV19 and TRBJ2-5, is DGGITQSPKYLFRKEGQNVTLSCEQNLNHDAMYWYRQDPGQGLRLIYYSQIVNDFQKGDIAEGYSVSREKKESFPLTVTSAQKNPTAFYLCASSWGANQETQYFGPGTRLLVL.

The chain combines TRBV5-1 with TRBJ2-5; a weak D match, TRBD2 (6 bases). V lost 0 bases and J lost 4, with 13 bases in between. CDR1 and CDR2 from the germline V gene are SGHRS and YFSETQ. This CDR3 is 15 amino acids long. CDR3 bases: TGCGCCAGCAGCTTGGGCGGGACCCCTGGAGAGACCCAGTACTTC. Protein sequence: CASSLGGTPGETQYF.

This chain connects TRBV9 to TRBJ2-1, with TRBD2 identical over 8 bases. From germline, CDR1 is SGDLS and CDR2 YYNGEE. This CDR3 spans 16 amino acids. V lost 4 bases and J lost 3; bases outside the gene matches: 9. In nucleotides, the CDR3 is TGTGCCAGCAGCACGTCTACGGGACTAGGCTACAATGAGCAGTTCTTC. Translation gives CASSTSTGLGYNEQFF.

V gene TRBV28 combines with J gene TRBJ1-2; possibly TRBD1 for D (5 bases). The CDR3 is 12 amino acids. Per the germline V gene, CDR1 is MDHEN and CDR2 is SYDVKM. Trimming pared 6 bases from V and 10 bases from J, leaving 15 bases between. The CDR3 loop is CASRADRPDYTF. For the CDR3, the DNA is TGTGCCAGCAGAGCAGACAGACCTGACTACACCTTC.

This clone appeared a single time. The V and J genes are TRBV19 and TRBJ1-2; D is ambiguous. There are 16 residues in the CDR3. Germline assignment: CDR1 LNHDA and CDR2 SQIVND (reference sequence). Trimming took off 8 bases at V and 4 bases at J, with 23 bases between the two ends. The CDR3 DNA sequence: TGTGCCAGTCTTCGTATGGCCTCGGACGAGGTCTATGGCTACACCTTC. Translation gives CASLRMASDEVYGYTF.

This clone was detected only once. The chain employs TRBV2 and TRBJ1-5; D is possibly TRBD1 (5 bases). Trimming removed 3 bases at V and 0 bases at J, with 18 bases between. CDR1 and CDR2 from the germline V gene are SNHLY and FYNNEI. The CDR3 contains 18 residues. CDR3 sequence (DNA): TGTGCCAGCAGTGATGACTACAGGAGAGAGAATAGCAATCAGCCCCAGCATTTT. Protein sequence: CASSDDYRRENSNQPQHF.

The gene calls are TRBV2 and TRBJ2-7; 8 bases map to TRBD1. The V and J ends lost 6 bases and 0 bases, in that order; junction bases with no gene match: 7. Germline V CDR1 and CDR2: SNHLY, FYNNEI. The CDR3 spans 15 residues. The CDR3 here is CASSLRDRSSYEQYF. CDR3 sequence (DNA): TGTGCCAGCAGCCTCCGGGACAGGAGCTCCTACGAGCAGTACTTC.

The chain couples TRBV19 to TRBJ2-3; 9 nucleotides line up with TRBD1. Trimming at V came to 4 bases and at J to 3 bases, leaving 5 bases not matched to a gene. The CDR3 consists of 15 residues. Germline V gene data show CDR1 as LNHDA and CDR2 as SQIVND (reference sequence). DNA of the CDR3: TGTGCCAGTAGTACGGGACAGGGCACGACAGATACGCAGTATTTT. It yields the protein CASSTGQGTTDTQYF.

The chain couples TRBV5-1 to TRBJ1-3; no reliable D call. The CDR3 sequence is 14 residues long. Trimming pared 0 bases from V and 0 bases from J, leaving 4 bases between. Germline-derived CDR1 and CDR2 are SGHRS and YFSETQ. For the CDR3, the DNA is TGCGCCAGCAGCTTGGCCCTCTCTGGAAACACCATATATTTT. It encodes CASSLALSGNTIYF. The complete variable domain, with remaining parts taken from reference TRBV5-1 and TRBJ1-3, reads KAGVTQTPRYLIKTRGQQVTLSCSPISGHRSVSWYQQTPGQGLQFLFEYFSETQRNKGNFPGRFSGRQFSNSRSEMNVSTLELGDSALYLCASSLALSGNTIYFGEGSWLTVV.

The genes are TRBV19 and TRBJ2-7; no reliable D call. CDR1 and CDR2 (germline): LNHDA, SQIVND (reference sequence). Trimming pared 0 bases from V and 4 bases from J, leaving 13 bases between. The CDR3 has 15 amino acids. CDR3 sequence reads: CASSIESSDAYEQYF. DNA for the CDR3: TGTGCCAGTAGTATAGAGTCCTCGGATGCTTACGAGCAGTACTTC.

J is TRBJ2-7 and V is TRBV10-2; tentative D call: TRBD2 (5 bases). The germline V gene encodes CDR1 WSHSY and CDR2 SAAADI. There are 13 residues in the CDR3. The germline V and J ends were trimmed by 6 bases and 4 bases, with 13 bases remaining between them. Written as DNA, the CDR3 is TGCGCCAGCAGCGAAGAGGGAGTATACGAGCAGTACTTC. This translates into CASSEEGVYEQYF.

CDR3 sequence reads: CASTGAGGVSTEAFF. CDR3 DNA: TGTGCCAGCACCGGGGCGGGGGGCGTCAGCACTGAAGCTTTCTTT. The chain carries TRBV28 and TRBJ1-1, with D possibly TRBD1 on 6 matching bases. The ends were cut back, 7 bases at V and 4 bases at J, with 19 bases in the middle. This CDR3 has 15 amino acids. Germline CDR1 is MDHEN and CDR2 is SYDVKM.

The CDR3 DNA reads TGTGCCAGCAGCGTAGGAACAAACGCTAACTATGGCTACACCTTC. It is translated as CASSVGTNANYGYTF. The chain joins TRBV9 to TRBJ1-2; unclear D gene. The CDR3 loop spans 15 amino acids. Trimming stripped 0 bases from V and 0 bases from J, with 9 bases between. Germline CDR1 and CDR2: SGDLS and YYNGEE.

This chain links TRBV19 with TRBJ2-1; either TRBD1 or TRBD2 may supply D (6 bases each). The V gene's germline CDR1 is LNHDA and CDR2 SQIVND (reference sequence). V was pared by 0 bases and J by 3 bases, with 9 bases between. The CDR3 is 15 amino acids. CDR3 loop: CASSIDEGGYNEQFF. The DNA for the CDR3 is TGTGCCAGTAGTATAGATGAGGGGGGCTACAATGAGCAGTTCTTC.